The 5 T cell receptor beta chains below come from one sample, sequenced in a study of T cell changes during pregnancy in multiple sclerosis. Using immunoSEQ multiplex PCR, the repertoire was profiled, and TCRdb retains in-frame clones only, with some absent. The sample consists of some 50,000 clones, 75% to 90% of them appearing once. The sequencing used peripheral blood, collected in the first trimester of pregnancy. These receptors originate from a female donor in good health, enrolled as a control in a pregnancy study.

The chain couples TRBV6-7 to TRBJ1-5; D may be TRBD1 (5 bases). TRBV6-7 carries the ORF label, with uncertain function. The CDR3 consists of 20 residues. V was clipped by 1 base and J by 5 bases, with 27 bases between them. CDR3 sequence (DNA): TGTGCCAGCAGTTACTGGTTTAAGTTATTTATCGGGGGGAAGGATCAGCCCCAGCATTTT. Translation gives CASSYWFKLFIGGKDQPQHF.

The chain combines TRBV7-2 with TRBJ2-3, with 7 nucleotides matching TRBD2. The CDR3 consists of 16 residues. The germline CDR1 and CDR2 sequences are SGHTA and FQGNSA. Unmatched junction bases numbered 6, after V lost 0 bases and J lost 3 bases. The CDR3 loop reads CASSLAGGGRTDTQYF. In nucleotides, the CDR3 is TGTGCCAGCAGCTTAGCGGGGGGAGGGCGGACAGATACGCAGTATTTT.

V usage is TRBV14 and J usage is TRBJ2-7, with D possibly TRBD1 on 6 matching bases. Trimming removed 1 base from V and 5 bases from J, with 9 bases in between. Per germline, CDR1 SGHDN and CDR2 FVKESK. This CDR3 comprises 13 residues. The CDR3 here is CASSQVGGHEQYF. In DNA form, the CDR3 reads TGTGCCAGCAGCCAAGTAGGGGGACACGAGCAGTACTTC.

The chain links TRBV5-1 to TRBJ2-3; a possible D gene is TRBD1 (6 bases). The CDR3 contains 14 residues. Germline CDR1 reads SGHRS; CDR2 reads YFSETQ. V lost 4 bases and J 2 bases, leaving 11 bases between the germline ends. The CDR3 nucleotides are TGCGCCAGCAGCCCTAGGACAGACACAGATACGCAGTATTTT. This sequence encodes CASSPRTDTDTQYF.

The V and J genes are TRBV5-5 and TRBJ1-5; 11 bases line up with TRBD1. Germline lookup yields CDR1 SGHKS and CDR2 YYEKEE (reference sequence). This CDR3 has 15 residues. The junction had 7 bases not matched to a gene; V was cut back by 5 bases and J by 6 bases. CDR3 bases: TGTGCCAGCAGTTTTACCGGGACAGGGGGTCAGCCCCAGCATTTT. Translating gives CASSFTGTGGQPQHF. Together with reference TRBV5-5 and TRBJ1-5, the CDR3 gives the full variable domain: DAGVTQSPTHLIKTRGQQVTLRCSPISGHKSVSWYQQVLGQGPQFIFQYYEKEERGRGNFPDRFSARQFPNYSSELNVNALLLGDSALYLCASSFTGTGGQPQHFGDGTRLSIL.